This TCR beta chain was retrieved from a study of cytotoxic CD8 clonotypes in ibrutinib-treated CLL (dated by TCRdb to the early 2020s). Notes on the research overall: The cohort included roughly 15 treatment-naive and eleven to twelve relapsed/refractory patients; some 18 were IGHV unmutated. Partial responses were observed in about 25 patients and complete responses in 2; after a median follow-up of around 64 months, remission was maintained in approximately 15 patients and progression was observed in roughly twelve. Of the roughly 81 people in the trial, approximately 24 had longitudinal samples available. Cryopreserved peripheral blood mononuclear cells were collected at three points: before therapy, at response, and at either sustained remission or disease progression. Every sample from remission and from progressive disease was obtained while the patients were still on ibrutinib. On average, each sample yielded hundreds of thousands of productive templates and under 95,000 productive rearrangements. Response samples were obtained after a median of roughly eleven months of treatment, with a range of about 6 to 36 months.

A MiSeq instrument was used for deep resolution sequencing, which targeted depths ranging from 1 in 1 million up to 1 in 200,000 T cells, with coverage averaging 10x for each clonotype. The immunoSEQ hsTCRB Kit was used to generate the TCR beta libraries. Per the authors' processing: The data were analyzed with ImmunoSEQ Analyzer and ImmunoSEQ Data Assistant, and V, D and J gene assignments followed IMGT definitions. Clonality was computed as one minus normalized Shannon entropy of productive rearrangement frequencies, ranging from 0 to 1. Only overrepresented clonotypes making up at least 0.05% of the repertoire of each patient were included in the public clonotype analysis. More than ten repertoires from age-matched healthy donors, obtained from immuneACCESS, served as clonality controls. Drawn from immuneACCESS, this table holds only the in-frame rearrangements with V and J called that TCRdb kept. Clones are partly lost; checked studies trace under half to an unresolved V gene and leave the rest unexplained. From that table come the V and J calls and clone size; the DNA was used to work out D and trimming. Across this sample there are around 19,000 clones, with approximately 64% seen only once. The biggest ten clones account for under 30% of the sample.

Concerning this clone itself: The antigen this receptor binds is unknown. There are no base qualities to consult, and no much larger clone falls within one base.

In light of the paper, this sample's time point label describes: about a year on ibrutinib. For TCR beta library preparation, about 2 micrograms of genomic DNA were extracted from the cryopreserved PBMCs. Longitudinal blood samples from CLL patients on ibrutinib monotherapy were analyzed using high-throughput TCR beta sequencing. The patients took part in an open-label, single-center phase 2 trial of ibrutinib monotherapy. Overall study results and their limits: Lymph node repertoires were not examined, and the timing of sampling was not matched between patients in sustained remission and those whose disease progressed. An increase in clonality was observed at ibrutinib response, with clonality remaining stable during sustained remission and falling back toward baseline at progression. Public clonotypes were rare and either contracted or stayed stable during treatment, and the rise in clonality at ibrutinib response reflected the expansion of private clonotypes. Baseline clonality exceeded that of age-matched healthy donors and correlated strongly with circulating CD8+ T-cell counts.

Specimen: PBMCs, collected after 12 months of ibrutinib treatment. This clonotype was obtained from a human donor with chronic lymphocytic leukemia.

The CDR3 in this case is CASKPIKGRRAYEQYF. The nucleotide sequence reads TGTGCCAGCAAACCGATAAAGGGACGGCGGGCCTACGAGCAGTACTTC. The rearranged segments are TRBV6-6 and TRBJ2-7; the D region may be TRBD1 or TRBD2, each matching 5 bases equally. CDR1 is given as MNHNY and CDR2 as SVGAGI, both from the germline V gene (reference sequence). Trimming at the junction amounts to 7 bases on V and 2 bases on J, and the germline ends lie 21 bases apart. The cysteine opens and the phenylalanine closes a CDR3 of 16 amino acids. Only the CDR3 DNA is retained, 48 bases long and in frame from the first base.